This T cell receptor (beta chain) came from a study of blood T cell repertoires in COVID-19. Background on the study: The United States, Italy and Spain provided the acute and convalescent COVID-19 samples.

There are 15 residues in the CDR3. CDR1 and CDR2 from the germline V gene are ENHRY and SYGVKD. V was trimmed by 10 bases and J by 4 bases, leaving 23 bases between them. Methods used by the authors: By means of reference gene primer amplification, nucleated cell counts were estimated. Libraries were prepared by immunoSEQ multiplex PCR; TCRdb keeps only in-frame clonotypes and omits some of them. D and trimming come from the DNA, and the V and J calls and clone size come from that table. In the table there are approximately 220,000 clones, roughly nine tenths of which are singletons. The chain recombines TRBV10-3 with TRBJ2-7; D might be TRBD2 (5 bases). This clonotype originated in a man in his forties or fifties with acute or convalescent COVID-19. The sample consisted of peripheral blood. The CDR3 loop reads CATSAEGSAGYEQYF. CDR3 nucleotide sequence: TGTGCCACCTCGGCCGAAGGCTCGGCGGGTTACGAGCAGTACTTC.